This TCR beta chain was documented in a study of blood T cell repertoires in COVID-19 (dated by TCRdb to 2019 to 2021). A note on the overall study: Collaborator samples came from the United States, Italy and Spain and covered acute and convalescent phases of COVID-19. The prospective study material was composed of cDNA or gDNA derived from T cells, B-cell-depleted T cells, or PBMCs. Subjects who had been exposed to COVID-19, were actively infected with it, or had recovered from it provided the deeply sampled blood TCRbeta repertoires that made up the dataset. The repertoires were released in a freely available public database intended as a resource for research on the immune response to SARS-CoV-2. Samples were obtained from the ongoing ImmuneRACE study (first 160 participants) and from 950 to 1,500 subjects provided by 6 global collaborators. A de-identified subject ID, COVID-19 status, age in years and sex were almost always included in the sample metadata. Where available, HLA class I and class II types were taken from metadata supplied by the sample provider and were not determined by assay-based typing. The paper as a whole reports these results and caveats: Clinical and demographic metadata were provided uncurated, with the amount varying by source and participant.

Points on this clone: This clone's antigen is unknown. No qualities accompany the bases; no much larger clone lies one base away.

From V the trimming removes 2 bases and from J it removes 3 bases, while the gene matches leave 4 bases of the junction unaccounted for. According to the germline V gene (reference sequence), CDR1 reads LNHDA and CDR2 reads SQIVND. The CDR3 starts with the cysteine, ends with the phenylalanine, and has 16 residues. This entry keeps only the CDR3 DNA: 48 bases, framed from base 1. Collaborating institutions collected whole blood in K2EDTA tubes following their own protocols. For TCRbeta analysis, collaborators shipped samples as frozen whole blood, isolated PBMCs, or DNA extracted from either of those sample types. TCRbeta CDR3 regions were amplified from genomic DNA by means of the immunoSEQ Assay, a bias-controlled multiplex PCR. The original pipeline was this. The number of nucleated cells in each sample was estimated from the amplification of reference gene primers within the assay. Sequence reads were collapsed and filtered to measure the absolute abundance of every unique TCRbeta CDR3 rearrangement. For each sample, productive Simpson clonality was calculated by taking the square root of Simpson's diversity index across productive rearrangements. TCRdb carries this immuneACCESS record with in-frame sequences only. Its versions omit some clonotypes, under half of them owing to an unresolved V gene in the studies checked, with the rest unexplained. V, J and clone size are taken as reported in that table, and D and trimming were inferred from the DNA itself. The table for this sample lists fewer than 150,000 clones; just under 90% of them were counted only once. The ten most abundant clones make up 3.5% to 5.5% of the sample.

This receptor was identified in a woman between 35 and 50 years old with acute or convalescent COVID-19. Source material: peripheral blood. The chain links TRBV19 with TRBJ2-1, with 10 central nucleotides matching TRBD2. CDR3 region: CASSISGRALYNEQFF. The nucleotide sequence reads TGTGCCAGTAGTATAAGCGGGAGGGCCCTCTACAATGAGCAGTTCTTC. Reference TRBV19 and TRBJ2-1 proteins supply the regions before and after the CDR3; the full variable domain is: DGGITQSPKYLFRKEGQNVTLSCEQNLNHDAMYWYRQDPGQGLRLIYYSQIVNDFQKGDIAEGYSVSREKKESFPLTVTSAQKNPTAFYLCASSISGRALYNEQFFGPGTRLTVL.